This record concerns one T cell receptor (beta chain) sequence. The antigen is not known. The junction differs from germline at one of its ends, possibly a read error. This sample is drawn from a study of tumor and adjacent non-tumor tissue in lung cancer. Study in general: The patients, 10 to 11 men and about 5 women, were roughly 31 to 85 with stage I to III disease. General study findings and limits: Significantly higher TCR diversity was found in tumor than normal lung.

This sample's RNA came from whole unsorted tissue. This CDR3 spans 13 amino acids. Three rounds of nested PCR, following a modified ARM-PCR protocol, produced the TCRbeta library. Each CDR3 protein gets one entry after TCRdb re-called the multiplex PCR reads with MiXCR. The sample yields approximately 76,000 distinct CDR3 sequences, approximately 68% seen once. V gene TRBV12-3 or TRBV12-4 combines with J gene TRBJ1-1; the D is unclear. Input material: lung tumor tissue. The clonotype was recovered from a woman between 65 and 79 years old with non-small cell lung cancer. CDR3 region: CASSQAKNIEALF. In DNA, the CDR3 is TGTGCCAGTAGTCAGGCTAAGAACATTGAAGCTCTCTTT.